These T cell receptor beta chains were read from a single sample in a study of patients and donors after allogeneic stem cell transplantation. One entry per CDR3 protein, called by TCRdb with MiXCR from the RT-PCR reads. The sample holds roughly 940,000 distinct CDR3 sequences; around 17% are singletons and the top ten take roughly 6%. Specimen: blood, either unsorted or a sorted T cell fraction (not recorded which). The receptors were sampled from a human donor who was either an allogeneic HSCT recipient or a stem cell or donor lymphocyte infusion donor (not recorded which). It is not recorded whose cells these are; they may come from a transplant donor. The CDR3 runs from the conserved cysteine through the conserved F or W. The D gene is left open where the match is weak. A row's size may be missing; if present it is once, few, many or a size class.

d_call	cdr3_length	v_call	clone_size	j_call	cdr3_nt	cdr3_aa
TRBD2	14	TRBV7-9	-	TRBJ2-3	TGTGCCAGCAGCTTAGGACTAGCGGCCCTTACGCAGTATTTT	CASSLGLAALTQYF
-	14	TRBV6-1	few	TRBJ2-3	TGTGCCAGCAACCGGGACCTCCGCACAGATACGCAGTATTTT	CASNRDLRTDTQYF
-	12	TRBV5-1	-	TRBJ2-7	TGCGCCAGCAGCTTTAACAACTACGAGCAGTACTTC	CASSFNNYEQYF
-	12	TRBV20-1	many	TRBJ1-6	TGCAGTGCTACGTCAGCAAATTCACCCCTCCACTTT	CSATSANSPLHF
-	11	TRBV20-1	-	TRBJ1-2	TGCAGTGCTAGCAAGGACTATGGCTACACCTTC	CSASKDYGYTF
-	14	TRBV6-1	-	TRBJ1-5	TGTGCCAGCAGTAGGGACGCTAGCAATCAGCCCCAGCATTTT	CASSRDASNQPQHF
-	16	TRBV6-2/TRBV6-3	few	TRBJ1-6	TGTGCCAGCAGTTTCCTCCGGGCCTTTGGGGATTCACCCCTCCACTTT	CASSFLRAFGDSPLHF
-	15	TRBV20-1	-	TRBJ2-1	TGCAGTGCTAGGCCCGGGACAATCGCCCACAATGAGCAGTTCTTC	CSARPGTIAHNEQFF
TRBD2	10	TRBV29-1	few	TRBJ2-3	TGCAGCACGACCGGGACTATACAGTATTTT	CSTTGTIQYF
TRBD2	17	TRBV7-2	-	TRBJ2-5	TGTGCCAGCAGCGCCGGACTAGCGGGGGTCAAGCAAGAGACCCAGTACTTC	CASSAGLAGVKQETQYF
-	16	TRBV11-1	-	TRBJ2-6	TGTGCCAGCAGCTTGGTACGGTCCTCTGGGGCCAACGTCCTGACTTTC	CASSLVRSSGANVLTF
TRBD1	13	TRBV20-1	once	TRBJ2-7	TGCAGTGCTAGCAGTCAGGGGGCCCACGAGCAGTACTTC	CSASSQGAHEQYF
-	12	TRBV4-1	few	TRBJ1-1	TGCGCCAGCAGCCACAACAGGGATGGAGCTTTCTTT	CASSHNRDGAFF
-	15	TRBV7-3	-	TRBJ2-2	TGTGCCAGCAGCTTAACGACCGGGACCACCGGGGAGCTGTTTTTT	CASSLTTGTTGELFF
-	15	TRBV19	few	TRBJ2-1	TGTGCCAGTGCGAGTAATGGAGAGCGAAACAATGAGCAGTTCTTC	CASASNGERNNEQFF
-	15	TRBV29-1	-	TRBJ1-3	TGCAGCGTTGAAGACCACGGGTTCTCTGGAAACACCATATATTTT	CSVEDHGFSGNTIYF
TRBD2	16	TRBV6-2/TRBV6-3	-	TRBJ2-7	TGTGCCAGCAGCAAGGCGAAGCGGGGGAGGTCTTACGAGCAGTACTTC	CASSKAKRGRSYEQYF
-	13	TRBV5-1	-	TRBJ2-1	TGCGCCAGCACCCCCCCCGGCTTCAATGAGCAGTTCTTC	CASTPPGFNEQFF
-	14	TRBV13	-	TRBJ2-3	TGTGCCAGCAGCTCCTCGGGCCTTGGAGATACGCAGTATTTT	CASSSSGLGDTQYF
-	13	TRBV20-1	-	TRBJ1-1	TGCAGTGCTAGTAAGGGGCGGAACACTGAAGCTTTCTTT	CSASKGRNTEAFF
TRBD1	17	TRBV20-1	-	TRBJ1-5	TGCAGTGCTAGAGACCGGACAGGGGGCTCGGGCAATCAGCCCCAGCATTTT	CSARDRTGGSGNQPQHF
TRBD1	14	TRBV24-1	few	TRBJ2-1	TGTGCCACCAGTGATCCCACCTCCGACAGGGGACAGTTCTTC	CATSDPTSDRGQFF
-	20	TRBV18	-	TRBJ2-2	TGTGCCAGCTCACCACGTCCAGCGGTTGGGTCGCAGGCAAACACCGGGGAGCTGTTTTTT	CASSPRPAVGSQANTGELFF
-	11	TRBV20-1	few	TRBJ2-1	TGCAGTGCTACGGACTGGAATGAGCAGTTCTTC	CSATDWNEQFF
-	15	TRBV9	-	TRBJ2-2	TGTGCCAGCAGCGTAGGTCTCCCGAGCGTCGGGGAGCTGTTTTTT	CASSVGLPSVGELFF
-	14	TRBV29-1	-	TRBJ1-1	TGCAGCGTTGATGGACAAGAGATGAACACTGAAGCTTTCTTT	CSVDGQEMNTEAFF
-	13	TRBV5-6	few	TRBJ2-7	TGTGCCAGCAGCTCGGACGGGCAGGGCGAGCAGTACTTC	CASSSDGQGEQYF
-	8	TRBV5-8	-	TRBJ1-2	TGTGCCAGCTCCGACTACACCTTC	CASSDYTF
-	12	TRBV6-5	few	TRBJ2-1	TGTGCCAGCAGTACTAGGAGTAATGAGCAGTTCTTC	CASSTRSNEQFF
-	14	TRBV18	-	TRBJ1-2	TGTGCCAGCTCACCAGAGGCGGGGCGAGGCGGCTACACCTTC	CASSPEAGRGGYTF
-	14	TRBV6-1	-	TRBJ2-2	TGTGCCAGCAGCATACAGGGAGGCACCGGGGAGCTGTTTTTT	CASSIQGGTGELFF
TRBD1	17	TRBV5-1	-	TRBJ1-3	TGCGCCAGCAGCCCGGGGACAGGCCTTTCGTTCGGAAACACCATATATTTT	CASSPGTGLSFGNTIYF
-	12	TRBV12-3/TRBV12-4	many	TRBJ2-3	TGTGCCAGCAATGCGGGCACAGATACGCAGTATTTT	CASNAGTDTQYF
-	15	TRBV12-3/TRBV12-4	-	TRBJ1-2	TGTGCCAGCAGCGGTGGATTTGGTTACTCCTATGGCTACACCTTC	CASSGGFGYSYGYTF
TRBD1	15	TRBV6-1	-	TRBJ2-7	TGTGCCAGCAGGACCCGGGACAGGGGCTCCTACGAGCAGTACTTC	CASRTRDRGSYEQYF
TRBD2	15	TRBV12-3/TRBV12-4	-	TRBJ2-3	TGTGCCAGCAGGGCGACTAGCGGGGGGGGGGATACGCAGTATTTT	CASRATSGGGDTQYF
-	15	TRBV7-3	-	TRBJ2-3	TGTGCCAGCAGCGTGGGACAAAAGGTCACAGATACGCAGTATTTT	CASSVGQKVTDTQYF
-	16	TRBV3-1	few	TRBJ2-2	TGTGCCAGCAGCCACCCAAACAGGAAGGGCACCGGGGAGCTGTTTTTT	CASSHPNRKGTGELFF
TRBD1	14	TRBV13	few	TRBJ2-7	TGTGCCAGCAGCTTCGGGACAGGGTTCTCCGAGCAGTACTTC	CASSFGTGFSEQYF
-	11	TRBV6-5	few	TRBJ2-7	TGTGCCAGCAGTCAAGGACGCCAACAGTACTTC	CASSQGRQQYF
-	13	TRBV6-5	once	TRBJ1-1	TGTGCCAGCAGTTACTCGCGTAAGGGAGAAGCTTTCTTT	CASSYSRKGEAFF
TRBD1	14	TRBV7-9	few	TRBJ1-6	TGTGCCAGCAGCTGGCGGGACAGCTCTGAGACCCTCCACTTT	CASSWRDSSETLHF
-	15	TRBV30	few	TRBJ1-3	TGTGCCTGGAGTACCCATTTGGGGCCTGGAAACACCATATATTTT	CAWSTHLGPGNTIYF
-	10	TRBV20-1	few	TRBJ2-1	TGCAGTGTCAGGGAGGATGAGCAGTTCTTC	CSVREDEQFF
-	14	TRBV2	-	TRBJ2-1	TGTGCCAGCAGTGTCTATTCGGGATACAATGAGCAGTTCTTC	CASSVYSGYNEQFF
-	13	TRBV3-1	-	TRBJ2-5	TGTGCCAGCAGCCACGGAATCCGGGTGACCCAGTACTTC	CASSHGIRVTQYF
-	13	TRBV20-1	-	TRBJ2-7	TGCAGTGCAAACACGGACACCGCCTACGAGCAGTACTTC	CSANTDTAYEQYF
-	13	TRBV12-3/TRBV12-4	-	TRBJ1-5	TGTGCCTTGGGGCCGGTTAGCAATCAGCCCCAGCATTTT	CALGPVSNQPQHF
TRBD2	13	TRBV10-3	few	TRBJ2-1	TGTGCCATCAGCCCGGGACTAGCGGGTGAGCAGTTCTTC	CAISPGLAGEQFF
-	13	TRBV3-1	few	TRBJ2-1	TGTGCCAGCAGCCAAGAGGTGAGCAATGAGCAGTTCTTC	CASSQEVSNEQFF
-	15	TRBV6-2/TRBV6-3	-	TRBJ1-1	TGTGCCAGCAGTCACGGCGTCAGATTGAACACTGAAGCTTTCTTT	CASSHGVRLNTEAFF
-	13	TRBV2	-	TRBJ2-1	TGTGCCGCCCAACCGGGACTCTACAATGAGCAGTTCTTC	CAAQPGLYNEQFF